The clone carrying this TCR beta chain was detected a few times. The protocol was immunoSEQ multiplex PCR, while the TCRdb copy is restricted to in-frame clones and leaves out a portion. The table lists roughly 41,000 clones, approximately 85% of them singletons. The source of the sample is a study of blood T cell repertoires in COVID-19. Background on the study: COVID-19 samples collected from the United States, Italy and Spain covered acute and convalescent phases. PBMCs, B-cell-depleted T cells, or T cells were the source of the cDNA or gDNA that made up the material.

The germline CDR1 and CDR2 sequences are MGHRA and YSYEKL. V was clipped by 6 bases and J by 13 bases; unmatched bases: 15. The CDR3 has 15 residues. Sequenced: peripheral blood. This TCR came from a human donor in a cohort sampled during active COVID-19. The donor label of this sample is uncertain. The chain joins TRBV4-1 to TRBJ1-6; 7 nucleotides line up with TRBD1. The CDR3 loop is CASRASGTATSPLHF. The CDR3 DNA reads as TGCGCCAGCAGGGCCTCCGGGACAGCCACCTCGCCCCTCCACTTT.